Below, 24 T cell receptor beta chains from the same sample are listed, as sequenced in a study of T cells after yellow fever vaccination. TCRdb used MiXCR to reprocess the 5' RACE reads, holding one entry per CDR3 protein. This table has around 320,000 distinct CDR3 sequences, around 10% appearing once. The sample consisted of CD4+ T cells sorted from PBMCs, taken 45 days after the yellow fever booster vaccination. All receptors derive from a man in his late teens or twenties who received the YFV17D yellow fever vaccine.

This chain links TRBV14 with TRBJ2-4; D unclear. V was pared by 4 bases and J by 5 bases, with 9 bases between. This CDR3 has 13 amino acids. Germline V gene sequence: CDR1 SGHDN, CDR2 FVKESK. The chain's CDR3 is CASSPRPENIQYF. CDR3 nucleotide sequence: TGTGCCAGCAGCCCGCGACCGGAAAACATTCAGTACTTC.

There are many counts of this clonotype. The rearrangement joins TRBV15 to TRBJ2-1, with D hard to call. Looked up from germline, CDR1 is LNHNV and CDR2 is YYDKDF (reference sequence). Trimming left V 9 bases short and J 4 bases short, with 10 bases between. The CDR3 contains 12 residues. The CDR3: CATPQRYNEQFF. The CDR3 nucleotides read TGTGCCACTCCGCAGCGTTACAATGAGCAGTTCTTC.

The chain couples TRBV7-2 to TRBJ1-2; D is perhaps TRBD1 (6 bases). Germline V gives CDR1 SGHTA, CDR2 FQGNSA. This CDR3 comprises 16 residues. Trimming took off 0 bases at V and 6 bases at J, with 17 bases between the two ends. The CDR3 coding sequence is TGTGCCAGCAGCTTAGCGCGAGGGGGGCGCATGCATGGCTACACCTTC. It encodes CASSLARGGRMHGYTF. Using reference TRBV7-2 and TRBJ1-2 for the parts outside the CDR3, the full variable domain is GAGVSQSPSNKVTEKGKDVELRCDPISGHTALYWYRQSLGQGLEFLIYFQGNSAPDKSGLPSDRFSAERTGGSVSTLTIQRTQQEDSAVYLCASSLARGGRMHGYTFGSGTRLTVV.

This clonotype was seen at least ten times. The chain links TRBV5-1 to TRBJ2-5; perhaps TRBD1 as D (5 bases). Germline V gene lookup returns CDR1 SGHRS and CDR2 YFSETQ. CDR3 length equals 14 residues. V was pared by 5 bases and J by 5 bases, with 16 bases between. CDR3 sequence: CASRGAANKETQYF. CDR3 nucleotides: TGCGCCAGCAGAGGGGCCGCTAATAAGGAGACCCAGTACTTC.

This clonotype was counted between two and nine times. The chain couples TRBV6-2 or TRBV6-3 to TRBJ2-3, with 8 bases aligning to TRBD2. CDR3 size: 17 residues. The germline gives CDR1 MNHEY, CDR2 SVGEGT. V was clipped by 8 bases and J by 2 bases; unmatched bases: 15. The CDR3 is CASGRPTAGGSTDTQYF. The DNA of the CDR3 is TGTGCCAGCGGGCGTCCCACCGCGGGGGGCTCCACAGATACGCAGTATTTT.

This clonotype was seen a few times. J is TRBJ2-1 and V is TRBV2; D uncertain. The CDR3 length is 11 residues. Per the germline V gene, CDR1 is SNHLY and CDR2 is FYNNEI. With 2 bases removed from V and 10 bases from J, the gap between germline ends came to 6 bases. The DNA for the CDR3 is TGTGCCAGCAGTGAAAACCCAGAGCAGTTCTTC. Amino acids: CASSENPEQFF.

This clonotype was counted only a few times. This chain connects TRBV4-2 to TRBJ2-3, with 11 bases fitting TRBD1. The CDR3 has 16 amino acids. The V segment lost 1 base and the J segment 2 bases; nucleotides outside the gene matches: 2. The germline CDR1 and CDR2 sequences are LGHNA and YNFKEQ. In nucleotides, the CDR3 is TGTGCCAGCAGCCAAGGAGGACAGGGGGCCACAGATACGCAGTATTTT. Amino acid sequence: CASSQGGQGATDTQYF.

This clonotype was detected only a few times. This rearrangement joins TRBV12-5 to TRBJ1-1; TRBD1 agrees at 7 bases. Germline V CDR1 and CDR2: LGHNT, FRNRAP. The CDR3 has 14 amino acids. After removal of 6 bases from V and 1 base from J, the junction contained 5 bases not matched to a gene. The CDR3: CASGRQGGNTEAFF. The CDR3, as DNA: TGTGCTAGTGGGCGGCAGGGGGGGAACACTGAAGCTTTCTTT.

The V gene is TRBV25-1, the J gene TRBJ1-2; 9 nucleotides agree with TRBD1. The V gene end was trimmed by 5 bases and the J gene end by 4 bases; junction bases not matched to a gene: 17. Germline V gene sequence: CDR1 MGHDK, CDR2 SYGVNS. The CDR3 loop spans 18 amino acids. The CDR3 bases are TGTGCCAGCAGTTCCGTGGCTGGGACGGGACAGGGCGGCTATGGCTACACCTTC. It translates to CASSSVAGTGQGGYGYTF.

This clonotype was recorded a few times. The chain is built from TRBV27 and TRBJ2-5; 8 bases line up with TRBD1. The CDR3 contains 16 residues. Germline V gene data show CDR1 as MNHEY and CDR2 as SMNVEV (reference sequence). V shed 6 bases and J 5 bases; nucleotides not matched to a gene: 14. The CDR3 here is CASSGTHTGGSETQYF. The DNA of the CDR3 is TGTGCCAGCAGCGGAACCCACACAGGGGGAAGTGAGACCCAGTACTTC.

This clonotype was counted between two and nine times. The V and J genes are TRBV6-2 or TRBV6-3 and TRBJ2-7; 7 bases agree with TRBD1. With 6 bases clipped from V and 7 bases from J, the junction kept 9 bases outside the gene matches. The germline V gene encodes CDR1 MNHEY and CDR2 SVGEGT. The CDR3 extends over 13 amino acids. The CDR3 protein is CASRDGTDGEQYV. As DNA, the CDR3 is TGTGCCAGCAGGGATGGGACAGATGGAGAGCAGTACGTC.

This clonotype has a count of ten or more. The chain recombines TRBV7-9 with TRBJ2-1; possibly TRBD1 for D (6 bases). The CDR3 is 15 amino acids. Germline V lookup: CDR1 SEHNR, CDR2 FQNEAQ (reference sequence). The V end lost 5 bases, the J end lost 5 bases, and 16 bases lay between the germline ends. The CDR3 DNA follows: TGTGCCAGCAGCACAGGGCAGGGCCATGACAATGAGCAGTTCTTC. Translated, it gives CASSTGQGHDNEQFF. Drawing the rest from reference TRBV7-9 and TRBJ2-1, the complete variable domain is DTGVSQNPRHKITKRGQNVTFRCDPISEHNRLYWYRQTLGQGPEFLTYFQNEAQLEKSRLLSDRFSAERPKGSFSTLEIQRTEQGDSAMYLCASSTGQGHDNEQFFGPGTRLTVL.

The V gene is TRBV6-2 or TRBV6-3, the J gene TRBJ2-2; 9 nucleotides match TRBD1. CDR1 and CDR2 (germline): MNHEY, SVGEGT. The CDR3 contains 17 residues. V trimming: 6 bases; J trimming: 0 bases; junction bases outside the gene matches: 8. The CDR3 region has the DNA TGTGCCAGCAGAACACCAAGACAGGGGGCGAACACCGGGGAGCTGTTTTTT. It codes for CASRTPRQGANTGELFF.

This clonotype appeared a few times. CDR3 DNA sequence: TGTGCCAGCAGTTTTGGACTGGCTGGCTACACCTTC. Encoded protein: CASSFGLAGYTF. The chain links TRBV12-3 or TRBV12-4 to TRBJ1-2; unclear D gene. The length of the CDR3 is 12 residues. Deletions cut 3 bases from V and 7 bases from J, with 9 bases between.

The chain has TRBV5-6 and TRBJ1-5, with 9 bases that match TRBD1. V lost 1 base to trimming and J lost 3 bases; unmatched junction nucleotides: 5. The length of the CDR3 is 16 residues. Germline V gives CDR1 SGHDT, CDR2 YYEEEE. Written as DNA, the CDR3 is TGTGCCAGCAGCTTGACCGGGACAGGGCACAATCAGCCCCAGCATTTT. Translation: CASSLTGTGHNQPQHF.

In this sample, this clonotype turned up a few times. This chain links TRBV7-2 with TRBJ1-3; no definite D call. Per germline, CDR1 SGHTA and CDR2 FQGNSA. V lost 1 base to trimming and J lost 4 bases, with 11 bases between them. The CDR3 extends over 15 amino acids. The CDR3 spells CASSLGSGHGNTIYF. The CDR3 DNA follows: TGTGCCAGCAGCTTAGGTTCGGGTCACGGAAACACCATATATTTT.

The rearrangement joins TRBV2 to TRBJ1-6; D not resolved. V was clipped by 3 bases and J by 7 bases, with 7 bases between them. The CDR3 consists of 13 residues. CDR1 and CDR2 (germline): SNHLY, FYNNEI. CDR3 nucleotide sequence: TGTGCCAGCAGTGATTCAGGAAATTCACCCCTCCACTTT. Its protein product is CASSDSGNSPLHF. The variable domain in full, completed from reference TRBV2 and TRBJ1-6, reads EPEVTQTPSHQVTQMGQEVILRCVPISNHLYFYWYRQILGQKVEFLVSFYNNEISEKSEIFDDQFSVERPDGSNFTLKIRSTKLEDSAMYFCASSDSGNSPLHFGNGTRLTVT.

This chain connects TRBV10-2 to TRBJ1-1, with D unclear. Germline V CDR1 and CDR2: WSHSY, SAAADI. CDR3 length equals 15 residues. The ends were cut back, 3 bases at V and 1 base at J, with 12 bases in the middle. CDR3 sequence reads: CASSDRTVRNTEAFF. The CDR3 DNA follows: TGCGCCAGCAGTGACCGGACCGTCCGGAACACTGAAGCTTTCTTT.

This clonotype showed up many times. The rearrangement joins TRBV7-3 to TRBJ2-2; D gene ambiguous. This CDR3 region has 13 residues. V dropped 4 bases and J dropped 5 bases, with 8 bases sitting between them. CDR1 and CDR2 (germline): SGHTA, FQGTGA. CDR3 nucleotides: TGTGCCAGCAGCTCCGGGTGGACCGGGGAGCTGTTTTTT. Protein product: CASSSGWTGELFF. Together with reference TRBV7-3 and TRBJ2-2, the CDR3 gives the full variable domain: GAGVSQTPSNKVTEKGKYVELRCDPISGHTALYWYRQSLGQGPEFLIYFQGTGAADDSGLPNDRFFAVRPEGSVSTLKIQRTERGDSAVYLCASSSGWTGELFFGEGSRLTVL.

This clonotype was counted between two and nine times. CDR3 DNA: TGCGCCAGCAGCTTGGGGGTACAGGGATCCGAGCAGTACTTC. Translating it yields CASSLGVQGSEQYF. The chain recombines TRBV5-1 with TRBJ2-7; tentative D call: TRBD1 (6 bases). The CDR3 contains 14 residues. The germline gives CDR1 SGHRS, CDR2 YFSETQ. V lost 0 bases and J lost 6, with 13 bases in between.

The J gene is TRBJ2-1, the V gene TRBV29-1, with 9 bases matching TRBD2. In germline, CDR1 is SQVTM, CDR2 ANQGSEA. CDR3 size: 13 residues. The ends lost 7 bases at V and 2 bases at J; junction bases unmatched: 3. The CDR3 DNA follows: TGCAGCGCTGCTAGCGGGACCTACAATGAGCAGTTCTTC. Translation gives CSAASGTYNEQFF.

The chain carries TRBV29-1 and TRBJ2-7; D is unresolved. This CDR3 region has 11 residues. CDR1 and CDR2 (germline): SQVTM, ANQGSEA. V lost 5 bases and J lost 2, with 7 bases in between. The CDR3 coding sequence is TGCAGCGTTTCTAACGCCTACGAGCAGTACGTC. It specifies CSVSNAYEQYV.

In nucleotides, the CDR3 is TGTGCCAGCAGTTTCGGGGCAGGGTGGGATACGCAGTATTTT. It codes for CASSFGAGWDTQYF. The chain combines TRBV12-3 or TRBV12-4 with TRBJ2-3, with D perhaps matching TRBD1 or TRBD2 (5 bases each). This CDR3 has 14 amino acids. Deletions cut 3 bases from V and 6 bases from J, with 13 bases between.

This clonotype was seen many times. The rearrangement uses TRBV5-1 and TRBJ2-5, with D maybe TRBD2 (7 bases). V was trimmed by 7 bases and J by 1 base, leaving 11 bases between them. The CDR3 contains 13 residues. The germline V gene has CDR1 SGHRS and CDR2 YFSETQ. Written as DNA, the CDR3 is TGCGCCAGCGGCGGGGGCGCCCAAGAGACCCAGTACTTC. This codes for CASGGGAQETQYF.